A single sample gave rise to the 2 T cell receptor beta chains below, sequenced in a study of T cells expressing NK-cell markers. TCRdb reprocessed the 5' RACE reads, with one entry per CDR3 protein and no DNA. The specimen's table records hundreds of thousands of distinct CDR3 sequences. Source material: blood T cells: a sorted CD56 or NKG2C T cell subset, CD4+ or CD8+ T cells, or bulk PBMC T cells (not recorded which). These receptors were obtained from a woman between 18 and 75 years old in good health.

The J gene is TRBJ2-3, the V gene TRBV11-2. This CDR3 contains 14 residues. Germline-derived CDR1 and CDR2 are SGHAT and FQNNGV. The CDR3 spells CASSLESAADTQYF.

The genes are TRBV6-1 and TRBJ2-2. Germline V gene sequence: CDR1 MNHNS, CDR2 SASEGT. This CDR3 spans 14 amino acids. The CDR3 protein is CASSELRDTGELFF.